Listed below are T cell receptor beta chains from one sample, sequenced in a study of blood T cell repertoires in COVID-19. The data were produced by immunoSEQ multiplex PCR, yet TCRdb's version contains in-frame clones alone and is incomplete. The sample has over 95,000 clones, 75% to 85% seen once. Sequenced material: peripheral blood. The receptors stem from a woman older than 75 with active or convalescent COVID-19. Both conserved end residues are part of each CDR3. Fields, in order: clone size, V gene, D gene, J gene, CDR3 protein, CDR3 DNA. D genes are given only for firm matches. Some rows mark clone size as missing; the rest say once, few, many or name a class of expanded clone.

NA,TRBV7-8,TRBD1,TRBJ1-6,CASSFNTGGNSPLHF,TGTGCCAGCAGCTTCAATACAGGGGGCAATTCACCCCTCCACTTT
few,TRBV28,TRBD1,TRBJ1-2,CASSRDRVYGYTF,TGTGCCAGCAGTCGGGACAGGGTCTATGGCTACACCTTC
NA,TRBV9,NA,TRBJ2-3,CASSPGKRASTDTQYF,TGTGCCAGCAGCCCCGGCAAGCGAGCTAGCACAGATACGCAGTATTTT
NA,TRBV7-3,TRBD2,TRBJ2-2,CASSFPGGGTNTGELFF,TGTGCCAGCAGCTTTCCCGGCGGGGGAACGAACACCGGGGAGCTGTTTTTT
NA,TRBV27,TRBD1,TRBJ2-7,CASSTYTTGTYEQYF,TGTGCCAGCAGTACCTACACGACAGGGACCTACGAGCAGTACTTC
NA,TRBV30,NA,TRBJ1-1,CAWSRLQGPTEAFF,TGTGCCTGGAGCAGACTTCAGGGTCCCACTGAAGCTTTCTTT
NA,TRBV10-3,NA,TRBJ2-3,CAINLVAGSDIDTQYF,TGTGCCATCAACCTGGTAGCCGGATCAGATATTGATACGCAGTATTTT
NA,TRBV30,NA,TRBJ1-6,CAARGGIRSPLHF,TGTGCCGCCAGGGGTGGTATAAGGTCACCCCTCCACTTT
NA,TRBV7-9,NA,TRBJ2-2,CASSLGGSNTGELFF,TGTGCCAGCAGCTTAGGAGGGTCGAACACCGGGGAGCTGTTTTTT
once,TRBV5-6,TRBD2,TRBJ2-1,CASSLSTSGTAYNEQFF,TGTGCCAGCAGCTTGTCTACTAGCGGGACAGCCTACAATGAGCAGTTCTTC
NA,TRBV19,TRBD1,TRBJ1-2,CASSKGAGTPNYGYTF,TGTGCCAGTAGCAAGGGGGCCGGCACACCGAACTATGGCTACACCTTC
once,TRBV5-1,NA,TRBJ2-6,CASSLVGTPISSGANVLTF,TGTGCCAGCAGCTTGGTAGGGACACCGATTAGCTCTGGGGCCAACGTCCTGACTTTC
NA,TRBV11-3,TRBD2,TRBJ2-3,CASSKSGLAGSADTQYF,TGTGCCAGCAGCAAAAGCGGCCTAGCGGGATCCGCAGATACGCAGTATTTT
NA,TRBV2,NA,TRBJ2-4,CASSGQENIQYF,TGTGCCAGCAGTGGACAGGAAAACATTCAGTACTTC
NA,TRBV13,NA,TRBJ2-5,CASSSRGGKETQYF,TGTGCCAGCAGCAGTCGTGGAGGGAAGGAGACCCAGTACTTC
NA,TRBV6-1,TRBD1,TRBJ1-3,CASSEALNFGTGSGNTIYF,TGTGCCAGCAGTGAAGCGTTGAATTTCGGGACAGGGTCTGGAAACACCATATATTTT
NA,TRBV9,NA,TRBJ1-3,CASSPRAFSAIYF,TGTGCCAGCAGCCCCCGAGCGTTTAGCGCCATATATTTT
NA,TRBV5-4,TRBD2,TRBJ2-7,CASSRFGTSAEQYF,TGTGCCAGCAGCCGGTTCGGGACTAGCGCCGAGCAGTACTTC
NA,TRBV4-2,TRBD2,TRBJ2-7,CASSQDTSGSYEQYF,TGTGCCAGCAGCCAAGATACTAGCGGGAGCTACGAGCAGTACTTC
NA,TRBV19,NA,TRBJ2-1,CASSIVGTSGEQFF,TGTGCCAGTAGTATAGTCGGCACGTCAGGTGAGCAGTTCTTC
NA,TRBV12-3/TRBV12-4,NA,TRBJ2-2,CASSDKVTGELFF,TGTGCCAGCAGCGACAAGGTTACCGGGGAGCTGTTTTTT
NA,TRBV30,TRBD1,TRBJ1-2,CAWSGQTGLGYTF,TGTGCCTGGAGTGGACAGACAGGGTTGGGCTACACCTTC
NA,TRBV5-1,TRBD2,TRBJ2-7,CASSLGWIAGSREQYF,TGCGCCAGCAGCTTGGGTTGGATAGCGGGATCCCGAGAGCAGTACTTC
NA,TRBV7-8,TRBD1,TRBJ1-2,CASSLDRGDYGYTF,TGTGCCAGCAGCTTAGACAGGGGCGACTATGGCTACACCTTC
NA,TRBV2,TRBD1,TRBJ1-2,CASSEEGQGSYGYTF,TGTGCCAGCAGTGAAGAGGGACAGGGAAGCTATGGCTACACCTTC
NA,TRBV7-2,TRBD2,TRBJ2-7,CASSSGLAGDEQYF,TGTGCCAGCAGCTCGGGACTAGCGGGAGACGAGCAGTACTTC
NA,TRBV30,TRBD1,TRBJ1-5,CATGTGGVEPQHF,TGTGCCACCGGGACAGGGGGCGTGGAGCCCCAGCATTTT
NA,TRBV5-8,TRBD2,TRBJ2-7,CASSFQTYGGDPLYEQYF,TGTGCCAGCAGCTTCCAGACTTACGGGGGGGACCCCCTATACGAGCAGTACTTC
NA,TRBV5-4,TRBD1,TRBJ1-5,CASSATGAHQPQHF,TGTGCCAGCAGCGCGACAGGGGCGCATCAGCCCCAGCATTTT
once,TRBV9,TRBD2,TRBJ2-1,CASSVVASGYNEQFF,TGTGCCAGCAGCGTAGTGGCTAGCGGCTACAATGAGCAGTTCTTC
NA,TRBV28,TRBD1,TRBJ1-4,CASSFSGQGFANEKLFF,TGTGCCAGCAGTTTTTCGGGACAGGGTTTTGCTAATGAAAAACTGTTTTTT
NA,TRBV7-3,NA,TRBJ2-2,CASSLHGGANTGELFF,TGTGCCAGCAGCTTACACGGAGGGGCGAACACCGGGGAGCTGTTTTTT
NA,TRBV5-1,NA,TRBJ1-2,CASSLGGLNYGYTF,TGTGCCAGCAGCTTGGGAGGCCTTAACTATGGCTACACCTTC
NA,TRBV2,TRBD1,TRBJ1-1,CASTLGQDTEAFF,TGTGCCAGCACCCTTGGACAGGACACTGAAGCTTTCTTT
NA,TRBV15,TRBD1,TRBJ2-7,CATSRDPTGERDF,TGTGCCACCAGCAGAGATCCGACAGGGGAACGGGACTTC
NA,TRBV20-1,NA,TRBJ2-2,CSASRYSNTGELFF,TGCAGTGCTAGTCGTTACTCTAACACCGGGGAGCTGTTTTTT
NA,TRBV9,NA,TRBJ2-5,CASSSSNTFQETQYF,TGTGCCAGCAGCTCCTCGAACACCTTCCAAGAGACCCAGTACTTC
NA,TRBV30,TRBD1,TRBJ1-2,CAWSQQGDYGYTF,TGTGCCTGGAGTCAACAGGGGGACTATGGCTACACCTTC
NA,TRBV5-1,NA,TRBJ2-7,CASSRDTVYEQYF,TGCGCCAGCAGCCGGGACACTGTCTACGAGCAGTACTTC
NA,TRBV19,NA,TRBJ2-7,CASSIRRDHEQYF,TGTGCCAGTAGTATCCGGCGGGACCACGAGCAGTACTTC
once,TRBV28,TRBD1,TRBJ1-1,CASSLVLGTAPEAFF,TGTGCCAGCAGTTTAGTACTCGGGACAGCCCCTGAAGCTTTCTTT
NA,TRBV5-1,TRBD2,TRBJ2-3,CASSFLTGGPDTQYF,TGTGCCAGCAGCTTCTTAACGGGAGGGCCAGATACGCAGTATTTT
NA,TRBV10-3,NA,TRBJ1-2,CAISELRQDNYGYTF,TGTGCCATCAGTGAGCTCAGACAGGATAACTATGGCTACACCTTC
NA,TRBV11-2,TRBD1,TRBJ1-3,CASSSRWDRASGNTIYF,TGTGCCAGCAGCTCTCGATGGGACAGAGCCTCTGGAAACACCATATATTTT
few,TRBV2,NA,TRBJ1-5,CASSDFKSNQPQHF,TGTGCCAGCAGCGACTTCAAGAGCAATCAGCCCCAGCATTTT
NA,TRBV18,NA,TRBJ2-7,CASSPLGSRVYEQYF,TGTGCCAGCTCACCACTAGGGAGTCGGGTCTACGAGCAGTACTTC
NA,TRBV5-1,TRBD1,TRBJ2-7,CASSLKRGQAAYEQYF,TGCGCCAGCAGCTTAAAGAGGGGACAGGCCGCCTACGAGCAGTACTTC
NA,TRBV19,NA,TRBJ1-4,CASSILAGGASEKLFF,TGTGCCAGTAGTATTCTCGCCGGGGGTGCCTCGGAAAAACTGTTTTTT
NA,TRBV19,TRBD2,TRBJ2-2,CASSISPAGGGTGELFF,TGTGCCAGTAGTATTTCACCAGCGGGAGGAGGCACCGGGGAGCTGTTTTTT
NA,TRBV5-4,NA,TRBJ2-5,CASRATSQGQETQYF,TGTGCCAGCAGGGCTACCTCGCAGGGCCAAGAGACCCAGTACTTC
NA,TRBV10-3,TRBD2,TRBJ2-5,CAISESLAGGQETQYF,TGTGCCATCAGTGAGTCACTAGCGGGAGGTCAAGAGACCCAGTACTTC